Below are 16 T cell receptor beta chains sequenced from a single sample in a study of regulatory T cells in long-lasting Graves disease. Relying on iRepertoire HTBI primers and Arm-PCR of CDR3 regions, the team built TCR beta libraries. TCRdb re-called the multiplex PCR reads through MiXCR, storing one row per CDR3 protein. The repertoire holds 580,000 or so distinct CDR3 sequences, with about 16% as singletons. Time point denoted: newly diagnosed GD, antithyroid drugs for less than 3 months. RNA from PBMCs was the source of the TCR library. These same data were also listed under a study on T cells in Graves' hyperthyroidism and ophthalmopathy.

The sequenced sample was peripheral blood mononuclear cells (PBMCs), obtained at new diagnosis, from a patient treated with antithyroid drugs. The origin of the receptors is a man between 18 and 29 years old with Graves disease.

This clonotype was counted only a few times. The gene calls are TRBV7-6 and TRBJ1-6; D possibly corresponds to TRBD1 (5 bases). V was shortened by 2 bases and J by 8 bases, with 10 bases between the two germline ends. The CDR3 consists of 14 residues. Germline CDR1 is SGHVS and CDR2 is FNYEAQ. The CDR3 here is CASSLRGQDSPLHF. The CDR3 DNA is TGTGCCAGCAGCTTAAGGGGTCAGGATTCACCCCTCCACTTT.

This clonotype came up many times. The chain recombines TRBV6-1 with TRBJ2-1; D is perhaps TRBD2 (5 bases). CDR3 length equals 15 residues. Germline V gene data show CDR1 as MNHNS and CDR2 as SASEGT. The V gene lost 3 bases and the J gene lost 2 bases, with 11 bases spanning the gap. DNA for the CDR3: TGTGCCAGCAGTGACGAGGGTACCCCCTACAATGAGCAGTTCTTC. It yields the protein CASSDEGTPYNEQFF.

The genes are TRBV3-1 and TRBJ2-1, with 9 bases lining up with TRBD2. Germline V gene sequence: CDR1 LGHDT, CDR2 YNNKEL (reference sequence). Trimming at V came to 6 bases and at J to 7 bases, leaving 10 bases not matched to a gene. This CDR3 contains 15 residues. CDR3 loop: CASSPTSSGENEQFF. The CDR3 nucleotides read TGTGCCAGCAGTCCCACTTCTAGCGGGGAGAATGAGCAGTTCTTC.

Only a few counts were recorded for this clonotype. The J gene is TRBJ1-6, the V gene TRBV20-1, with unresolved D. Trimming removed 1 base at V and 8 bases at J, with 15 bases between. The CDR3 contains 15 residues. Germline-derived CDR1 and CDR2 are DFQATT and SNEGSKA (reference sequence). The CDR3 region has the DNA TGCAGTGCTAGAGTTGGTGGGAGGGAGGATTCACCCCTCCACTTT. It codes for CSARVGGREDSPLHF.

This clonotype was seen more than once but under ten times. CDR3 sequence (DNA): TGCAGTGGACTAGCGGGAGGGCGGAGTACCGGGGAGCTGTTTTTT. Amino acid sequence: CSGLAGGRSTGELFF. This chain connects TRBV20-1 to TRBJ2-2; 14 bases map to TRBD2. V was pared by 7 bases and J by 5 bases, with 6 bases of the junction left unmatched. The germline gives CDR1 DFQATT, CDR2 SNEGSKA (reference sequence). This CDR3 has 15 amino acids.

The rearrangement uses TRBV6-5 and TRBJ1-2, with D hard to call. The germline CDR1 and CDR2 sequences are MNHEY and SVGAGI. The length of the CDR3 is 12 residues. V lost 0 bases, J lost 7 bases, and 6 bases lay in between. The CDR3 protein is CASSYSRSGYTF. The CDR3 DNA follows: TGTGCCAGCAGTTACTCGCGGTCTGGCTACACCTTC.

This clonotype was seen a few times. The chain links TRBV12-3 or TRBV12-4 to TRBJ1-5; a weak D match, TRBD1 (5 bases). Deletions cut 6 bases from V and 11 bases from J, with 8 bases between. The CDR3 is made up of 10 amino acids. The CDR3 reads CASSGGAQHF. In DNA form, the CDR3 reads TGTGCCAGCAGCGGGGGGGCCCAGCATTTT.

The chain uses TRBV27 and TRBJ1-5; D is undetermined. The germline V and J ends were trimmed by 2 bases and 3 bases, with 20 bases remaining between them. This CDR3 has 18 amino acids. Germline V lookup: CDR1 MNHEY, CDR2 SMNVEV (reference sequence). CDR3 amino acids: CASSLPTEWRGSNQPQHF. DNA for the CDR3: TGTGCCAGCAGTTTACCCACGGAGTGGCGTGGATCCAATCAGCCCCAGCATTTT.

This clonotype has at least ten counts. The chain uses TRBV6-1 and TRBJ2-5; D unclear. The V gene's germline CDR1 is MNHNS and CDR2 SASEGT. CDR3 length: 13 amino acids. V lost 2 bases, J lost 2 bases, and 6 bases lay in between. The CDR3 nucleotides are TGTGCCAGCAGTGAACGGCCGCAAGAGACCCAGTACTTC. Amino acid sequence: CASSERPQETQYF.

This clonotype has only a few counts. This may arise from a read error, as a much more abundant clone is one base away. This chain joins TRBV30 and TRBJ2-2, with D uncertain. Per germline, CDR1 GTSNPN and CDR2 SVGIG (reference sequence). V lost 4 bases to trimming and J lost 0 bases, with 12 bases between them. This CDR3 has 15 residues. The CDR3 loop is CAWKRNFTNTGELFF. CDR3 DNA sequence: TGTGCCTGGAAGAGGAACTTTACGAACACCGGGGAGCTGTTTTTT.

Of note for this clonotype: A read error may produce the germline difference seen at one junction end. The chain employs TRBV7-9 and TRBJ1-3; D is possibly TRBD1 (6 bases). Looked up from germline, CDR1 is SEHNR and CDR2 is FQNEAQ (reference sequence). This CDR3 region has 18 residues. As DNA, the CDR3 is TGTGCCAGCAACCCGGGACACCGCTCCGTAGAGTCTGGAAGCACCATATATTTT. This codes for CASNPGHRSVESGSTIYF. Based on the CDR3 plus reference TRBV7-9 and TRBJ1-3, the full variable domain is DTGVSQNPRHKITKRGQNVTFRCDPISEHNRLYWYRQTLGQGPEFLTYFQNEAQLEKSRLLSDRFSAERPKGSFSTLEIQRTEQGDSAMYLCASNPGHRSVESGSTIYFGEGSWLTVV.

This clonotype has a count of ten or more. CDR3 sequence reads: CASSLHSGTAHTGELFF. CDR3 nucleotide sequence: TGTGCCAGCAGCTTACATTCCGGGACCGCACACACCGGGGAGCTGTTTTTT. The chain has TRBV3-1 and TRBJ2-2; D may correspond to TRBD1 or TRBD2 (5 bases each). The ends were cut back, 5 bases at V and 3 bases at J, with 19 bases in the middle. Germline values: CDR1 LGHDT, CDR2 YNNKEL (reference sequence). CDR3 length: 17 residues.

This clonotype was found a few times. The rearrangement links TRBV18 to TRBJ1-1, with a possible D match to TRBD1 (6 bases). There are 14 residues in the CDR3. Germline lookup yields CDR1 KGHSH and CDR2 LQKENI. V was cut by 3 bases and J by 3 bases, with 11 bases left in between. CDR3 sequence: CASSPYRVDTEAFF. The CDR3 region has the DNA TGTGCCAGCTCACCTTACAGGGTTGACACTGAAGCTTTCTTT.

Comments on this clonotype: Possible read error: a much larger clone is one base away. The V and J genes are TRBV5-8 and TRBJ2-5; D gene ambiguous. Gene TRBJ2-1 matches the end of the DNA better, so the J call may be wrong. CDR1 and CDR2 from the germline V gene are SGHTS and YDEGEE. The CDR3 is 14 residues long. Here the CDR3 DNA reads TGTGCCAGCAGCTTGGCGGGTTACTACAGTGAGCAGTTCTTC. Protein product: CASSLAGYYSEQFF.

This clonotype has a count of ten or more. The chain recombines TRBV6-2 or TRBV6-3 with TRBJ2-7, with 7 positions matching TRBD2. J was trimmed by 6 bases and V by 5 bases; bases with no gene match: 7. The CDR3 spans 13 residues. Germline V lookup: CDR1 MNHEY, CDR2 SVGEGT. As DNA, the CDR3 is TGTGCCAGCAGTCAAGGACTAGATCGCGAGCAGTACTTC. It is translated as CASSQGLDREQYF.

The rearrangement uses TRBV19 and TRBJ2-1, with TRBD2 matching 12 bases. Germline-derived CDR1 and CDR2 are LNHDA and SQIVND (reference sequence). This CDR3 has 18 amino acids. The trim removed 1 base at V and 7 bases at J, leaving 11 bases unmatched. As DNA, the CDR3 is TGTGCCAGTAGTATAGCGCTGCGGCGGCTAGCGGGAGGGAATGAGCAGTTCTTC. Its translation: CASSIALRRLAGGNEQFF.